The rows below give T cell receptor beta chains drawn from one sample of a study of T cell repertoires in cytomegalovirus infection. Antigens of these TCRs are unknown. Each CDR3 protein is one row after TCRdb ran MiXCR on the reads. The sample records a few hundred thousand distinct CDR3 sequences, 35% to 50% being singletons. Source: cultured PBMCs, taken from culture after CMV antigen stimulation. These TCRs come from a human donor in good health (CMV status not recorded). Some clones in this sample may be carry-over from other donors' samples. Each CDR3 is given with its conserved first and last residue. D genes are given only for firm matches.

d_gene	v_gene	j_gene	CDR3aa
-	TRBV12-3/TRBV12-4	TRBJ2-2	CASSRTRRGGELFF
TRBD1	TRBV2	TRBJ1-6	CASRTGQGAFSPLHF
TRBD1	TRBV7-8	TRBJ1-2	CASSPMGGTASYTF
TRBD2	TRBV4-1	TRBJ2-7	CASSQQPSGTSGEQYF
-	TRBV7-2	TRBJ2-7	CASEGDHSYEQYF
-	TRBV4-1	TRBJ2-3	CASTQRVSSGDTQYF
TRBD2	TRBV6-5	TRBJ2-7	CASSWMGTGGHEQYF
-	TRBV7-8	TRBJ1-1	CASSRASVLRNTEAFF
TRBD1	TRBV7-9	TRBJ2-1	CASTRDSYEQFF
-	TRBV9	TRBJ2-7	CASSGSGPEYEQYF
TRBD2	TRBV27	TRBJ2-3	CATSPTSGRATDTQYF
-	TRBV6-2/TRBV6-3	TRBJ1-3	CASSPSPYVDRTGNTIYF
-	TRBV27	TRBJ1-2	CASSLAGTNYGYTF
-	TRBV4-1	TRBJ2-1	CASSQDGYHEQLF
TRBD1	TRBV6-1	TRBJ1-5	CASSARTGSNQPQHF
TRBD2	TRBV7-2	TRBJ2-5	CASSFAAGKQETQYF
-	TRBV12-3/TRBV12-4	TRBJ2-5	CASSGRTDQAQYF